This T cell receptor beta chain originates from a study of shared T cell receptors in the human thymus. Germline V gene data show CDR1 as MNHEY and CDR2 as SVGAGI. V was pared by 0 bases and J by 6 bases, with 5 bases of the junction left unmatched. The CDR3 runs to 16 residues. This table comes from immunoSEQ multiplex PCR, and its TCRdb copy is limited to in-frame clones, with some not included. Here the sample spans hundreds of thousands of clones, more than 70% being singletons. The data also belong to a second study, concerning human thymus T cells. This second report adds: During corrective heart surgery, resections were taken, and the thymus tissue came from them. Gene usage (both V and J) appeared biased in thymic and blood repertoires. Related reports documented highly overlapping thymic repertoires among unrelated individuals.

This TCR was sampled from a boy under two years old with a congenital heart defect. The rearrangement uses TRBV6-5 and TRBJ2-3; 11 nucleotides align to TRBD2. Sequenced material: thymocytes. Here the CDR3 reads CASSYSLLAGADTQYF. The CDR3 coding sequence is TGTGCCAGCAGTTACTCCTTACTAGCGGGAGCGGATACGCAGTATTTT.